The clone carrying this T cell receptor (beta chain) was seen a single time. Germline assignment: CDR1 DFQATT and CDR2 SNEGSKA (reference sequence). This CDR3 region has 11 residues. V lost 8 bases and J lost 7, with 14 bases in between. Original processing methods: Estimation of nucleated cell counts relied on the amplification of reference gene primers. Produced via immunoSEQ multiplex PCR; TCRdb's table is partial and in-frame only. Clonal size and the V and J genes are those of that table, whereas D and trimming came from the DNA. The sample has 150,000 to 200,000 clones; 70% to 90% are singletons. The data were taken from a study of blood T cell repertoires in COVID-19. On the study more broadly: There were acute and convalescent COVID-19 samples, and they came from the United States, Italy and Spain. PBMCs, B-cell-depleted T cells, or T cells were the source of the cDNA or gDNA that made up the material.

Material for sequencing was peripheral blood. The receptor's source is a human donor in a cohort sampled during active COVID-19. This rearrangement joins TRBV20-1 to TRBJ2-5; D is possibly TRBD2 (6 bases). The CDR3, as DNA: TGCAGTCCGAGGACCGGGGGGACCCAGTACTTC. It encodes CSPRTGGTQYF.